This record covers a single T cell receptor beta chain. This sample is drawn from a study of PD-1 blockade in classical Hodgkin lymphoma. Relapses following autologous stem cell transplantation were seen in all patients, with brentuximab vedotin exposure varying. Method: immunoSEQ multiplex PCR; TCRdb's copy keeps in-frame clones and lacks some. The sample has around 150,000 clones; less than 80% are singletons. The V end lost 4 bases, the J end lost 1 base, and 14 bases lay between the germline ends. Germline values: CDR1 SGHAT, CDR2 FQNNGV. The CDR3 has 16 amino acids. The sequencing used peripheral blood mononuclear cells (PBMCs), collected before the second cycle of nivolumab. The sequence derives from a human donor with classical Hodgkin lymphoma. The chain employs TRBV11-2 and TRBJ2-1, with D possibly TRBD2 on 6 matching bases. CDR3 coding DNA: TGTGCCAGCAGCTCCCCGAGCGGGCCTTCCTACAATGAGCAGTTCTTC. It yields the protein CASSSPSGPSYNEQFF.